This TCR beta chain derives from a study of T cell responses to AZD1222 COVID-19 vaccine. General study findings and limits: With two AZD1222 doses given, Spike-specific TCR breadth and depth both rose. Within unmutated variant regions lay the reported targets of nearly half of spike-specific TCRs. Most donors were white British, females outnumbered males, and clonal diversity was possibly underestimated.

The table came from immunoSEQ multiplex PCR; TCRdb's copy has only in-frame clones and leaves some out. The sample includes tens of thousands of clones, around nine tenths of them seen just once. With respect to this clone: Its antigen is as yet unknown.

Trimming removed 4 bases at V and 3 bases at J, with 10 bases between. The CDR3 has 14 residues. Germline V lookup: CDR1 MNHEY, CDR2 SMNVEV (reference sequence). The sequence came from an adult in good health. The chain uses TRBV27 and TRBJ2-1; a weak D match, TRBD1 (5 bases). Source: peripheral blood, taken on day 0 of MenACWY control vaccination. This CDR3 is CASSSSDIYNEQFF. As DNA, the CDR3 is TGTGCCAGCAGTTCCTCGGACATCTACAATGAGCAGTTCTTC.